Given below is one T cell receptor (beta chain) in context. What it binds is not known. A clone one base away is much larger, so this may be a read error. Samples came from axillary lymph nodes draining the breast cancer. The data derive from a study of breast tumors, draining lymph nodes, adjacent tissues. Broader study findings: Compared with lymph nodes, tumors were less diverse; compared with nontumor tissue, more. Tumor T cell lymph node origin was a supported hypothesis, not proven.

V was pared by 2 bases and J by 5 bases, with 21 bases between. This CDR3 comprises 17 residues. TCRdb re-derived calls from the multiplex PCR reads in MiXCR, one entry per CDR3 protein. The data show 100,000 to 150,000 distinct CDR3 sequences, about 20% seen once. The TCR was taken from a female donor with breast cancer. Some clones in this sample may be carry-over from other donors' samples. This chain joins TRBV12-3 or TRBV12-4 and TRBJ2-5; tentatively, D is TRBD1 (5 bases). Source material: axillary lymph node tissue. This CDR3 reads CASSLRVAQAAFETQYF. Written as DNA, the CDR3 is TGTGCCAGCAGTTTAAGAGTGGCACAGGCCGCTTTTGAGACCCAGTACTTC.